Sequencing of this T cell receptor (beta chain) was carried out in a study of T cells after yellow fever vaccination. Germline CDR1 SGHAT, CDR2 FQNNGV. The length of the CDR3 is 14 residues. V lost 6 bases and J 5 bases, leaving 13 bases between the germline ends. Only a few counts were recorded for this clonotype. TCRdb reprocessed the 5' RACE reads via MiXCR and lists one record per CDR3 protein. This table holds 320,000 or so distinct CDR3 sequences, about 7.8% found once. The sample here was PBMCs, taken more than 35 days after the first yellow fever vaccination. The chain employs TRBV11-2 and TRBJ1-4; possible D gene TRBD1, 5 bases. This TCR was sampled from a young man who received the YFV17D yellow fever vaccine. CDR3 amino acids: CASRLEWTNEKLFF. As DNA, the CDR3 is TGTGCCAGCAGACTAGAGTGGACAAATGAAAAACTGTTTTTT.